What follows describes a single T cell receptor (beta chain). Its antigen is not known. Between the trimmed V and J ends, which lost 6 bases and 0 bases, there was a span of 9 bases. The germline gives CDR1 MNHEY, CDR2 SVGAGI. The CDR3 loop spans 13 amino acids. The data belong to a study of shared clonotypes between healthy human individuals. Study overall: Ranging from 18 to 49 in age, donors were a couple of women and a few men.

Study observations and caveats: In a few donors, approximately 5% of naive CD4 clonotypes appeared in common.

Terminally differentiated effector memory CD45RA+ cells were excluded from the naive CD8 cells, which were CD45RO-negative and positively selected for CCR7. Adult Caucasians living in Nashville, Tennessee made up all of the donors. Only in-frame clones appear in the TCRdb table, and some are missing; sequencing was by immunoSEQ multiplex PCR. The sample yields about 2 million clones, 85% to 95% seen once. This sequence originates from a man aged 18-30 years in good health. Sequencing was carried out using naive CD8+ T cells sorted from blood. The V gene is TRBV6-5, the J gene TRBJ2-7; the D gene is possibly TRBD2 (6 bases). The CDR3 spells CASRSGLSYEQYF. CDR3 nucleotides: TGTGCCAGCAGATCGGGACTCTCCTACGAGCAGTACTTC.